This passage covers 9 T cell receptor delta chains from one sample sequenced in a study of Vδ1+ human thymocytes. Study-wide results and caveats: Highly polyclonal TRG and TRD repertoires with Gaussian CDR3 length distributions appeared in thymus.

The template was reverse-transcribed extracted RNA. The CDR3 regions were amplified by multiplex PCR from V-gene primers to a constant-region primer. TCRdb called clones from the multiplex PCR reads again using CATT. The sample contains about 75,000 delta-chain clones, around 34% of which appear only once. Antigens of these TCRs are unknown. Sequencing was carried out using Vdelta1+ gamma-delta thymocytes from the thymus. Subset indicated: FACS-sorted CD3+ TCRalphabeta- TCRVdelta1+ TCRVdelta2- thymocytes. The origin of the receptors is a boy under two years old who had congenital heart surgery.

The chain uses TRDV1 and TRDJ1, with D perhaps TRDD3 (6 bases). The V end lost 1 base, the J end lost 11 bases, and 23 bases lay between the germline ends. The CDR3 runs to 16 residues. Germline values: CDR1 TSWWSYY, CDR2 QGS. DNA of the CDR3: TGTGCTCTTGGGGAACGTGGGATCGCGGGGGAGACACGGCTCATCTTT. As protein: CALGERGIAGETRLIF.

This chain links TRDV1 with TRDJ1; 9 positions agree with TRDD3. This CDR3 has 21 amino acids. Germline V gene sequence: CDR1 TSWWSYY, CDR2 QGS. Germline trimming cut 2 bases from V and 4 bases from J; bases unmatched to any gene: 23. DNA for the CDR3: TGTGCTCTTGGGGAAGGCCGGGCCTCTGATTTAATTGGGGGATATAACGATAAACTCATCTTT. Its protein is CALGEGRASDLIGGYNDKLIF.

The chain recombines TRDV1 with TRDJ1, with TRDD3 identical over 9 bases. CDR3 length: 21 amino acids. The germline gives CDR1 TSWWSYY, CDR2 QGS. V was pared by 1 base and J by 0 bases, with 18 bases of the junction left unmatched. The DNA of the CDR3 is TGTGCTCTTGGGGAACATATCTGGGTTCCTAACTGGGGGAGACACACCGATAAACTCATCTTT. Translated, it gives CALGEHIWVPNWGRHTDKLIF.

This clone was picked up a small number of times. This rearrangement joins TRDV1 to TRDJ1, with TRDD3 as a possible D gene (5 bases). Germline V gene lookup returns CDR1 TSWWSYY and CDR2 QGS. The germline V and J ends were trimmed by 6 bases and 0 bases, with 20 bases remaining between them. This CDR3 has 17 residues. The DNA for the CDR3 is TGTGCTCTTGGACTTCTTCTCCCCCGGGGGTACACCGATAAACTCATCTTT. Its protein product is CALGLLLPRGYTDKLIF.

This clone turned up a few times. V gene TRDV2 combines with J gene TRDJ1, with TRDD3 identical over 9 bases. CDR1 and CDR2 (germline): GEAIGNYY, EKD. This CDR3 contains 20 residues. The J segment lost 10 bases and the V segment lost 0 bases, leaving 26 bases of the junction unmatched. CDR3 sequence reads: CACDTVRSRTGSLGDLVLIF. The CDR3, as DNA: TGTGCCTGTGACACCGTTCGGTCCCGAACTGGGTCCCTGGGGGATTTAGTACTCATCTTT.

This clone has more than one count but fewer than ten. This chain links TRDV2 with TRDJ1, with 9 bases fitting TRDD3. Germline CDR1 is GEAIGNYY and CDR2 is EKD. V gave up 1 base and J gave up 0 bases; unmatched junction bases: 26. The CDR3 spans 23 residues. The CDR3 coding sequence is TGTGCCTGTGACACGAGGGGCGTACTGGGGGACAGACCGAACCCCAATGACACCGATAAACTCATCTTT. It codes for CACDTRGVLGDRPNPNDTDKLIF.

The chain joins TRDV1 to TRDJ1; 9 nucleotides line up with TRDD3. V gave up 0 bases and J gave up 0 bases; unmatched junction bases: 23. CDR3 length equals 23 residues. Germline V gene sequence: CDR1 TSWWSYY, CDR2 QGS. Here the CDR3 DNA reads TGTGCTCTTGGGGAACTCCACCCCTCGTTCCTCGTACTGGGGGAAAAGTACACCGATAAACTCATCTTT. Its translation: CALGELHPSFLVLGEKYTDKLIF.

The gene calls are TRDV1 and TRDJ1; tentatively, D is TRDD2 or TRDD3 (5 bases each). The CDR3 runs 21 residues. V gave up 1 base and J gave up 5 bases, with 32 bases separating them. CDR1 and CDR2 (germline): TSWWSYY, QGS. CDR3 protein: CALGEPLAYVHTRPARDKLIF. The CDR3 nucleotides read TGTGCTCTTGGGGAACCTCTGGCCTACGTCCATACGCGCCCCGCCCGAGATAAACTCATCTTT.

This clone has more than one count but fewer than ten. The J gene is TRDJ1, the V gene TRDV1, with D tentatively TRDD2 (5 bases). The germline V gene has CDR1 TSWWSYY and CDR2 QGS. This CDR3 is built from 16 residues. Trimming cost V 2 bases and J 0 bases, with 13 bases left between them. The CDR3 nucleotides read TGTGCTCTTGGGGAAGAGACTACCTACTACACCGATAAACTCATCTTT. It codes for CALGEETTYYTDKLIF.